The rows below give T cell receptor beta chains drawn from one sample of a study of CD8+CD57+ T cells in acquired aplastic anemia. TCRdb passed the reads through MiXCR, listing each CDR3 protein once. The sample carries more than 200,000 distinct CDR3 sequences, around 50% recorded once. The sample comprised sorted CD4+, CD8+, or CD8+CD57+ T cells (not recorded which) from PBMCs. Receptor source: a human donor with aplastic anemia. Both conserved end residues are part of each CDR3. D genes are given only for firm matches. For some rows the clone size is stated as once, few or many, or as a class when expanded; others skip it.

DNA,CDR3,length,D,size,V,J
TGCAGCGGGGGACAGAACACTGAAGCTTTCTTT,CSGGQNTEAFF,11,NA,NA,TRBV29-1,TRBJ1-1
TGTGCCACCAGTGACGCTATATTCGCGGGGGCCCCAGATACGCAGTATTTT,CATSDAIFAGAPDTQYF,17,NA,NA,TRBV24-1,TRBJ2-3
TGTGCCAGCACAGGGTACAACTATGGCTACACCTTC,CASTGYNYGYTF,12,NA,many,TRBV3-1,TRBJ1-2
TGTGCCAGCAGTTTAGGGACAGACTATGGCTACACCTTC,CASSLGTDYGYTF,13,NA,many,TRBV12-3/TRBV12-4,TRBJ1-2
TGTGCCAGCAGCTTAGCCCGGACAGAGAGAAGTGGCTACACCTTC,CASSLARTERSGYTF,15,NA,many,TRBV7-8,TRBJ1-2
TGTGCCAGCAGTTTATTGGGTATGATGGGGAGCAATGAGCAGTTCTTC,CASSLLGMMGSNEQFF,16,NA,NA,TRBV28,TRBJ2-1
TGTGCCAGCAGCGTCCTGGGACAGGGGGGTAATGAAAAACTGTTTTTT,CASSVLGQGGNEKLFF,16,TRBD1,NA,TRBV9,TRBJ1-4
TGTGCCAGCAGCTTACCGGTGGCGTACGAGCAGTACTTC,CASSLPVAYEQYF,13,NA,many,TRBV7-2,TRBJ2-7
TGTGCCAGCAGCTCCCCTGGGGGCAGCTCCTACGAGCAGTACTTC,CASSSPGGSSYEQYF,15,NA,many,TRBV5-4,TRBJ2-7
TGTGCCAGCAGTACGGGGGGCAGTCCCACAGATACGCAGTATTTT,CASSTGGSPTDTQYF,15,NA,NA,TRBV6-4,TRBJ2-3
TGTGCCATCAGTCCCGGGGACAGGATCCTTGGGGCCAACGTCCTGACTTTC,CAISPGDRILGANVLTF,17,TRBD1,NA,TRBV10-3,TRBJ2-6
TGTGCCAGCAGGGGGGAGGAGACCCAGTACTTC,CASRGEETQYF,11,NA,NA,TRBV2,TRBJ2-5
TGTGCCAGCAGCTTAGGACTAGCGGGGGCAGAGACCCAGTACTTC,CASSLGLAGAETQYF,15,TRBD2,NA,TRBV7-2,TRBJ2-5
TGTGCCAGCAGCCCAAGATCAGGGGGCTACACCTTC,CASSPRSGGYTF,12,NA,NA,TRBV9,TRBJ1-2
TGCAGCGTTGAGAGACAGATGAACACTGAAGCTTTCTTT,CSVERQMNTEAFF,13,NA,many,TRBV29-1,TRBJ1-1
TGTGCCTGGAGTGTCACCTCGGGGCCCCAGCATTTT,CAWSVTSGPQHF,12,NA,NA,TRBV30,TRBJ1-5
TGCGCCAGCAGCTTGGGTCCGGGACAGAACAATGAGCAGTTCTTC,CASSLGPGQNNEQFF,15,TRBD1,NA,TRBV5-1,TRBJ2-1
TGCGCCAGCAGCGTCGGGGGGCCCAAGGGAGAGACCCAGTACTTC,CASSVGGPKGETQYF,15,NA,NA,TRBV9,TRBJ2-5
TGTGCCACCAGCAGAGATCGATCTAGCGCAGATACGCAGTATTTT,CATSRDRSSADTQYF,15,NA,many,TRBV15,TRBJ2-3
TGTGCCAGTAGTGGGCGCGATAATTCACCCCTCCACTTT,CASSGRDNSPLHF,13,NA,few,TRBV19,TRBJ1-6
TGTGCCAGTAGCTCTCAGGGGGGATTTGTTAATGAGCAGTTCTTC,CASSSQGGFVNEQFF,15,NA,NA,TRBV19,TRBJ2-1
TGTGCCAGCAGTGGACTAGTGGTCGGGCGGGATACGCAGTATTTT,CASSGLVVGRDTQYF,15,TRBD2,many,TRBV6-2/TRBV6-3,TRBJ2-3